The entry that follows covers one T cell receptor beta chain sequence. Its target is unknown. Several immunoSEQ plates held equal portions of the genomic DNA taken from each subset. Around 30,000 T cell genomes (about 270 ng DNA) went into each PBMC replicate. Sequenced by immunoSEQ multiplex PCR; TCRdb stores in-frame clones only, minus some. The sample includes 450,000 to 500,000 clones, 70% to 85% seen only once; the top ten take approximately 12%. The record originates from a study of shared clonotypes between healthy human individuals. Study-level findings and limits: Donor scarcity curtailed the genetic and exposure-history diversity represented herein.

Genomic DNA of unsorted samples came from 90 million or so PBMCs. The CDR3 length is 15 residues. The V gene's germline CDR1 is ENHRY and CDR2 SYGVKD. V was cut by 1 base and J by 2 bases, with 12 bases left in between. This TCR came from a woman between 40 and 50 years old in good health. Some clones in this sample may be carry-over from other donors' samples. Sequenced sample: PBMCs. The chain is built from TRBV10-3 and TRBJ2-7; tentative D call: TRBD1 (6 bases). DNA of the CDR3: TGTGCCATCAGTGAGTATGGCAGGGGTCCCTACGAGCAGTACTTC. Translating gives CAISEYGRGPYEQYF.